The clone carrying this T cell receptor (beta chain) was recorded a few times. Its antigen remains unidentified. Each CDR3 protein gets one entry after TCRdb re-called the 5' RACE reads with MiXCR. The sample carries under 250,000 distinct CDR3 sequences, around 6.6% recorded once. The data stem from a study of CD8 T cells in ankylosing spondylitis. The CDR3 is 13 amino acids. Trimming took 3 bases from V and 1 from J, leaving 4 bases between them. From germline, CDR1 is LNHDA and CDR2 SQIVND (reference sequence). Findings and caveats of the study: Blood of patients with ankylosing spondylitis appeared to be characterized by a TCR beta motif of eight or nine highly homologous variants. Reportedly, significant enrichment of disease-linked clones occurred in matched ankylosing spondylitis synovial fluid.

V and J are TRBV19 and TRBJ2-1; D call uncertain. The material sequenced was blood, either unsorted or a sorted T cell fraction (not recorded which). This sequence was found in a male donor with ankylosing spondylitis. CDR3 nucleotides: TGTGCCAGTAGTATTCATTCCTACAATGAGCAGTTCTTC. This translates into CASSIHSYNEQFF.